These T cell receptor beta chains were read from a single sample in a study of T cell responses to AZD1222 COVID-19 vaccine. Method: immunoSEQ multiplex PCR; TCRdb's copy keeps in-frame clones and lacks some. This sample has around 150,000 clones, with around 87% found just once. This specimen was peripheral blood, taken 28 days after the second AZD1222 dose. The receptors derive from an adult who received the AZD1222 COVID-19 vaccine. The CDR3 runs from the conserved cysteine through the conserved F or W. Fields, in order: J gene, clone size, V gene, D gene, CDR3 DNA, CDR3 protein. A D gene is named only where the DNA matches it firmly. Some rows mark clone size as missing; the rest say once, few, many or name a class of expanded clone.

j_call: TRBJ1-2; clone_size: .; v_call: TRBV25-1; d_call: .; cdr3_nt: TGTGCCAGCAGTGAATATGGTGGCTACACCTTC; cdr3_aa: CASSEYGGYTF
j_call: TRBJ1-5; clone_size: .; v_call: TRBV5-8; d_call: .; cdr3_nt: TGTGCCAGCAGCTTGGTTTGGCAGCCCCAGCATTTT; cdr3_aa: CASSLVWQPQHF
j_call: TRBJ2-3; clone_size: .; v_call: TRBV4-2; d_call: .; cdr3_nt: TGTGCCAGCAGCCAACGGTTCCTGGGCACAGATACGCAGTATTTT; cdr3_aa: CASSQRFLGTDTQYF
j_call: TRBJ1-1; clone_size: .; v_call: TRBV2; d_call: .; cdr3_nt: TGTGCCAGCGTCTGGAGCACTGAAGCTTTCTTT; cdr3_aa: CASVWSTEAFF
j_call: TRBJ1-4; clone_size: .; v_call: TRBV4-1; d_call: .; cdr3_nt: TGCGCCAGCAGCGGCCGTGAGGGTGCAACTAATGAAAAACTGTTTTTT; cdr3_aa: CASSGREGATNEKLFF
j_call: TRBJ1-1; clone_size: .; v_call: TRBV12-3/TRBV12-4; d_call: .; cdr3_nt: TGTGCCAGCAGTGGTTCGAACACTGAAGCTTTCTTT; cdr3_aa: CASSGSNTEAFF
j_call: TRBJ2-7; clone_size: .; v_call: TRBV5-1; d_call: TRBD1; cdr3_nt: TGCGCCAGCAGCTTACAAAGTGGGACAGGTATCAACGAGCAGTACTTC; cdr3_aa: CASSLQSGTGINEQYF
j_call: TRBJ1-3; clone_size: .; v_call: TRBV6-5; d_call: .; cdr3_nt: TGTGCCAGCAGTTACGCGGCGTCCCCCGGAAACACCATATATTTT; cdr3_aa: CASSYAASPGNTIYF
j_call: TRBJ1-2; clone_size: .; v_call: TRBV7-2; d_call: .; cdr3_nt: TGTGCCAGCAGCTCCTACAGGGCCTATGGCTACACCTTC; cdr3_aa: CASSSYRAYGYTF
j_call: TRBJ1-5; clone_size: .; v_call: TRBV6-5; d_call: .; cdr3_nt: TGTGCCAGCAGTTACTCGACCCCGACAGGCAATCAGCCCCAGCATTTT; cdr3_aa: CASSYSTPTGNQPQHF
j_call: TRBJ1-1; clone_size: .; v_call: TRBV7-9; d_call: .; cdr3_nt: TGTGCCAGCAGCTTAGCAGAACAGGGCGGGGTGCGAGCTGAAGCTTTCTTT; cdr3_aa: CASSLAEQGGVRAEAFF
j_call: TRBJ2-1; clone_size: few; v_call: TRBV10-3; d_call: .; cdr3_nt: TGTGCCATCAGTATCCGGGACAATGAGCAGTTCTTC; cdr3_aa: CAISIRDNEQFF
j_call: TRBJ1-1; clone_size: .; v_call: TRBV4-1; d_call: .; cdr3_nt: TGCGCCAGCAGACAGAACACTGAAGCTTTCTTT; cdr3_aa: CASRQNTEAFF
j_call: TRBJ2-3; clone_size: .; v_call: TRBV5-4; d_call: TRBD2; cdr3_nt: TGTGCCAGCAGCCGCGGACTAGCGGGGGTAACAGATACGCAGTATTTT; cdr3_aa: CASSRGLAGVTDTQYF
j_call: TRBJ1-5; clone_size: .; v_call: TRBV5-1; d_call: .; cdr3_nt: TGCGCCAGCAGCTTGGGGGGGATCGGTCAGCCCCAGCATTTT; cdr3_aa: CASSLGGIGQPQHF
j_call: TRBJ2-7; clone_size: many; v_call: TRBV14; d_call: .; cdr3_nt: TGTGCCAGCAGCCACCTCGGGGGGCCCTCCTACGAGCAGTACTTC; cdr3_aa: CASSHLGGPSYEQYF
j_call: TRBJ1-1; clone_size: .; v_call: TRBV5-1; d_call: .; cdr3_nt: TGCGCCAGCAGCTTGGGCCAGGAGAACACTGAAGCTTTCTTT; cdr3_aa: CASSLGQENTEAFF
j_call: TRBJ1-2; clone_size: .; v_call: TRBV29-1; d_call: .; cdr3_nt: TGCAGCGTTGATCAGGATGGCTACACCTTC; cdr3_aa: CSVDQDGYTF
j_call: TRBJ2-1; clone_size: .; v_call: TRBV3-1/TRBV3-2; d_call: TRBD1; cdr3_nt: TGTGCCAGCAGTTTTCAGCAGGGGGCAAATGAGCAGTTCTTC; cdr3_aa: CASSFQQGANEQFF
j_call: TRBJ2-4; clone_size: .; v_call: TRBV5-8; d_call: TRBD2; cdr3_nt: TGTGCCAGCAGCTTGGACCCGACTAGCGGGGGTGTACTAGCCAAAAACATTCAGTACTTC; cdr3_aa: CASSLDPTSGGVLAKNIQYF
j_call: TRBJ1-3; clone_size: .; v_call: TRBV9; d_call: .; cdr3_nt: TGTGCCAGCAGCCCCCGGTCTATTAGTGGGGAAAACACCATATATTTT; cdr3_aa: CASSPRSISGENTIYF
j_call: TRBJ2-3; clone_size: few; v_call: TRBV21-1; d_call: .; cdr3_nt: TGTGCCAAAGAGGCGGATACGCAGTATTTT; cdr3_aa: CAKEADTQYF
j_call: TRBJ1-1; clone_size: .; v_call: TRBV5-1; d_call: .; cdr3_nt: TGCGCCAGCAGCAGACTGGGGGCAAGCACTGAAGCTTTCTTT; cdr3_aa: CASSRLGASTEAFF
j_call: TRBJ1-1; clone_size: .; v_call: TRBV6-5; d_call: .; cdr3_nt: TGTGCCAGCAGTTACCCCCCCACTGAAGCTTTCTTT; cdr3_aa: CASSYPPTEAFF
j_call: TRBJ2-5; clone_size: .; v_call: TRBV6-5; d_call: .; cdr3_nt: TGTGCCAGCGGTTGGATGGGTGAGACCCAGTACTTC; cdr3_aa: CASGWMGETQYF
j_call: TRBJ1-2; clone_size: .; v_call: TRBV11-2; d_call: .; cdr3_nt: TGTGCCAGCAGCTTAGCGGGAAGTTATGGCTACACCTTC; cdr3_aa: CASSLAGSYGYTF
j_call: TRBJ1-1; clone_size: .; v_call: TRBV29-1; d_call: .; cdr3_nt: TGCAGCGTACACAGGGTCGGCACTGAAGCTTTCTTT; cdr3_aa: CSVHRVGTEAFF
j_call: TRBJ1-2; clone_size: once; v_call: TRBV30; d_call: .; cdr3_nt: TGTGCCTGGAGTGTGAGTCTGGGTTACACCTTC; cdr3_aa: CAWSVSLGYTF
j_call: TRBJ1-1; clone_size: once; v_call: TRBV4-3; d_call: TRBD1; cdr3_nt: TGCGCCAGCAGCCAAGATAGACAGGGGGCTTTGAACACTGAAGCTTTCTTT; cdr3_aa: CASSQDRQGALNTEAFF
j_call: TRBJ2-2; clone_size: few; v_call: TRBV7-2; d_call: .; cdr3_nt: TGTGCCAGCAGCTTGTATTCCGGGGAGCTGTTTTTT; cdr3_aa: CASSLYSGELFF
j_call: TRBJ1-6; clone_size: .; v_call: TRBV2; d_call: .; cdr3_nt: TGTGCCAGCAGTGGGTCAAGGCCAAGACATTCACCCCTCCACTTT; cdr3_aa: CASSGSRPRHSPLHF
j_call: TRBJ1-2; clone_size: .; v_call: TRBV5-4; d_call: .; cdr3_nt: TGTGCCAGCAGCTTGGGTGGGAACATGGCCAACTATGGCTACACCTTC; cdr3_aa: CASSLGGNMANYGYTF
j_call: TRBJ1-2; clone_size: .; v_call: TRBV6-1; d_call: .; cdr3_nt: TGTGCCAGCAGTGACCGGGACACCAGAGGGGCCTATGGCTACACCTTC; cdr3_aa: CASSDRDTRGAYGYTF
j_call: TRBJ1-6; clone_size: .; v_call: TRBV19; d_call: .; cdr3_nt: TGTGCCAGTAGCGACCGAGGGGAGGCCCTCCTGACCCTCCACTTT; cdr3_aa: CASSDRGEALLTLHF